What follows is one T cell receptor (beta chain) and its context. Its antigen is still unknown. Base qualities are not at hand, and no much larger clone is one base apart. Using the deep immunoSEQ assay, multiplex PCR amplified TCR CDR3 regions from genomic DNA. Genomic DNA extracted from each cell subset was distributed evenly over all wells of several immunoSEQ 96-well plates, and each plate served as one replicate. Each replicate PCR for sorted subsets received around 200 ng genomic DNA, equal to roughly 33,000 T cell genomes. Purified libraries were quantified with a Qubit 3.0 fluorometer, sized on a Bioanalyzer 2100, and re-quantified with the KAPA Library Quantification kit. Every immunoSEQ 96-well plate was sequenced on a separate single-read 150-cycle Illumina NextSeq 550 flow cell. Per the authors' processing: Because the immunoSEQ output included only junctional sequences and no quality scores, the filtering could not be the same as the filtering used for full-length reads. Sequences were annotated with PyIR, a Python wrapper for IgBLAST v1.9, and V/J genes and CDR3 were assigned using IMGT germline references. Any read was removed if the V/J assignment was weak (E-value above 1e-6), the CDR3 was missing, or the read contained stop codons, out-of-frame junctions, or ambiguous translated residues. V3J clonotypes were defined as sequences sharing the same inferred V gene, J gene, and CDR3 amino acid sequence. To compute the percentage overlap between repertoires, the number of shared unique clonotypes was divided by the size of the smaller repertoire. Three approaches were used to assess repertoire richness: RTK rarefaction, the Chao1 estimator, and Recon v2.1 estimates of unobserved clonotypes. Generation probabilities for all TCRbeta clonotypes obtained by the gDNA method from a handful of donors were computed using OLGA. This immuneACCESS table, as held by TCRdb, lists in-frame sequences with V and J called but not all clones. Of the missing ones, under half trace to an unresolved V gene in checked studies; the others have no known cause. V, J and clone size reflect that table, while D and trimming were determined from the DNA. This sample holds roughly 2,000,000 clones; approximately 94% were observed only once. The ten largest clones take up 1% to 1.5% of the sample.

For the CD8 naive samples, CD45RO-negative cells were positively selected for CCR7, yielding a CD45RA+CCR7+ population from which TemRA cells were excluded. The donors were healthy, HIV-negative adults with no recently reported acute infections or vaccinations. Only Caucasian adults living in Nashville, Tennessee, USA were represented among the donors. Blood was obtained by leukapheresis, after which PBMCs were separated by Ficoll-Histopaque density gradient centrifugation and cryopreserved in liquid nitrogen vapor phase. Analytical flow cytometry was used to check the purity and quantity of every magnetically sorted T cell population. Genomic DNA was isolated from every sorted fraction and measured by UV absorbance on a Nanodrop 2000c. The CDR3 starts with the cysteine, ends with the phenylalanine, and has 14 residues. The DNA shown is the 42-base CDR3, in frame from base 1. The junction shows trimming of 3 bases on V and 8 bases on J, and the gene matches do not reach 6 bases of it. As encoded in the germline V gene (reference sequence), CDR1 is MNHEY while CDR2 is SMNVEV.

These data belong to a study of shared clonotypes between healthy human individuals (dated by TCRdb to the early 2020s). At the level of the whole study: The cohort included three men and a couple of women between 18 and 49 years of age. Per donor, three plates each were used for CD4 naive and CD4 memory, two for CD8 naive, and one for CD8 memory. The study deeply sequenced blood TCR repertoires of five healthy adults to estimate repertoire size and the extent of clonotype sharing between individuals. To increase sequencing depth and limit assay-specific biases, TCR repertoire library preparation and sequencing were carried out by different laboratories using diverse techniques. Per donor, leukapheresis produced somewhere between about 0.85 and 8.9 billion PBMCs.

What the research found in general, with its limitations: Because the study included a small number of donors, the genetic and exposure-history diversity represented was limited. Compared with non-shared clonotypes, the clonotypes found in all four sorted-subset donors had higher generation probabilities. Naive subsets generally had larger estimated clonotype richness than memory subsets did. Incomplete sequencing was indicated by rarefaction of sorted-subset datasets, despite the large sequencing depth. Pairwise subsampling led to the expectation that sequencing depth would affect the degree of clonotype sharing among donors. Only blood was sampled, and tissue TCR repertoires likely differ from those in blood. About 4.5% of naive CD4, 3% to 3.5% of naive CD8, approximately 2% of memory CD4, and roughly 0.4% of memory CD8 clonotypes were shared across several donors.

Material for sequencing was naive CD8+ T cells sorted from blood. The cell subset or site label, read with the paper, signifies: CD45RA+CCR7+. The V and J segments used are TRBV27 and TRBJ2-2, and 7 junction bases match TRBD2. This clonotype originated in a man younger than 30 in good health. The CDR3 region reads CASSFGSGVGELFF. The nucleotides are TGTGCCAGCAGTTTTGGCAGCGGGGTAGGGGAGCTGTTTTTT.